The T cell receptor (beta chain) under discussion was sequenced for a study of cytomegalovirus exposure and HLA in healthy donors. Profiled with immunoSEQ multiplex PCR; TCRdb holds only in-frame clones, not every one. Of roughly 300,000 clones listed, approximately 88% are singletons. The sequence derives from a woman under 30 in good health and CMV-seronegative. The sample was PBMCs.

CDR3 amino acids: CASSQAVWGVRYF. The CDR3 DNA follows: TGCGCCAGCAGCCAAGCAGTCTGGGGAGTGCGGTACTTC. The chain couples TRBV4-1 to TRBJ2-7; perhaps TRBD2 as D (5 bases). Trimming stripped 1 base from V and 12 bases from J, with 16 bases between. Per germline, CDR1 MGHRA and CDR2 YSYEKL. This CDR3 contains 13 residues.